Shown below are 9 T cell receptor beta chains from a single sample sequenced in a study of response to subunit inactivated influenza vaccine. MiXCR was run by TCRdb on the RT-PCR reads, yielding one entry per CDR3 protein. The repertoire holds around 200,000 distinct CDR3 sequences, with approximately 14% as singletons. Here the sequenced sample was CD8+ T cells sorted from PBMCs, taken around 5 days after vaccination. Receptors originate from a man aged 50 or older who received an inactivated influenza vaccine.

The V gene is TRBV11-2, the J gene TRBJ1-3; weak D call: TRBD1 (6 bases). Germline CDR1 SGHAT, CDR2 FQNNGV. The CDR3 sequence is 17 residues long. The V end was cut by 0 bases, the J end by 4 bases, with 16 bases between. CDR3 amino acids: CASSLDRGGQLGNTIYF. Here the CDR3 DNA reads TGTGCCAGCAGCTTAGATCGTGGGGGACAATTGGGAAACACCATATATTTT. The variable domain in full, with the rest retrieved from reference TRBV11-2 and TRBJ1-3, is EAGVAQSPRYKIIEKRQSVAFWCNPISGHATLYWYQQILGQGPKLLIQFQNNGVVDDSQLPKDRFSAERLKGVDSTLKIQPAKLEDSAVYLCASSLDRGGQLGNTIYFGEGSWLTVV.

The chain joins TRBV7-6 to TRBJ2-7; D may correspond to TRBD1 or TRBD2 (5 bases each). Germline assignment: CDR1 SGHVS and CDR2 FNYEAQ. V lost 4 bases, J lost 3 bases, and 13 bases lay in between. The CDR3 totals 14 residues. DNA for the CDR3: TGTGCCAGCAGCTCCTTCGGGACGGACTACGAGCAGTACTTC. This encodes CASSSFGTDYEQYF.

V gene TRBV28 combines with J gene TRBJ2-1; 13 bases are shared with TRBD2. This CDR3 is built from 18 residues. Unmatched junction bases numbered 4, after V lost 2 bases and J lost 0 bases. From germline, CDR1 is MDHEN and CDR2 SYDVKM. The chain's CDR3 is CASSLTSGRASSYNEQFF. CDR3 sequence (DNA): TGTGCCAGCAGTTTAACTAGCGGGAGGGCCAGCTCCTACAATGAGCAGTTCTTC.

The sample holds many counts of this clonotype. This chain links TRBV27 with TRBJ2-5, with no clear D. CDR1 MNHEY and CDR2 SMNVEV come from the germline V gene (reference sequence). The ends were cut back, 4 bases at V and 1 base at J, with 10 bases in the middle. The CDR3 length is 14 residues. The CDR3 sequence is CASSSGSLQETQYF. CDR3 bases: TGTGCCAGCAGTTCTGGAAGTCTCCAAGAGACCCAGTACTTC.

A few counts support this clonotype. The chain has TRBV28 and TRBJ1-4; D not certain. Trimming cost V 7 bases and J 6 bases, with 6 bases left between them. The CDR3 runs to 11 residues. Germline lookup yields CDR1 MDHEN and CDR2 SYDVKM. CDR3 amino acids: CASNSDEKLFF. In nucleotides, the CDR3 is TGTGCCAGCAACAGTGATGAAAAACTGTTTTTT.

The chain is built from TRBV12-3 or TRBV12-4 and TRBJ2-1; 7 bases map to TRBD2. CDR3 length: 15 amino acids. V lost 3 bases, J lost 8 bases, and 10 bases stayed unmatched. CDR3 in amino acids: CASSLLAGAGDEQFF. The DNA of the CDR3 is TGTGCCAGCAGTTTGTTGGCGGGAGCGGGCGATGAGCAGTTCTTC.

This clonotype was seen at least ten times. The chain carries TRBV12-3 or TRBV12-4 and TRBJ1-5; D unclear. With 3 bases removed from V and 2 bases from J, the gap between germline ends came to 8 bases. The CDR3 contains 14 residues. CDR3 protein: CASSFVGGNQPQHF. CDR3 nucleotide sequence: TGTGCCAGCAGTTTTGTGGGAGGCAATCAGCCCCAGCATTTT.

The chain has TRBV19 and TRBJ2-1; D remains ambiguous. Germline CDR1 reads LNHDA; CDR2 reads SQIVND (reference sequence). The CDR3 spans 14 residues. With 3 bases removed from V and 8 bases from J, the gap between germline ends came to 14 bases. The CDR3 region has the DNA TGTGCCAGTAGTATCTTGGGCAGGTTGGATGAGCAGTTCTTC. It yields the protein CASSILGRLDEQFF.

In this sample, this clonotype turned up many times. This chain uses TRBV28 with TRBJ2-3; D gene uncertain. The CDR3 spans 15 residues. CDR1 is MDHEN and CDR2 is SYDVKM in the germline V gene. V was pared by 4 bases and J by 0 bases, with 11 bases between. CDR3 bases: TGTGCCAGCAGTTGGGCAGGTGCTAGCACAGATACGCAGTATTTT. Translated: CASSWAGASTDTQYF.